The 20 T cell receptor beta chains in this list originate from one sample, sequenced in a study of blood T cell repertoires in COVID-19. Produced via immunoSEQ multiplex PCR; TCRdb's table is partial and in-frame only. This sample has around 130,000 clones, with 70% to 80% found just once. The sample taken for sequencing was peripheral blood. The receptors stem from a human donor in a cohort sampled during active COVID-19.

CDR3 sequence reads: CASSEARRNYNEQFF. CDR3 coding DNA: TGTGCCAGCAGTGAAGCCAGGCGAAATTACAATGAGCAGTTCTTC. The chain combines TRBV2 with TRBJ2-1; D is uncertain. The CDR3 runs 15 residues. Germline V lookup: CDR1 SNHLY, CDR2 FYNNEI. The ends were cut back, 0 bases at V and 4 bases at J, with 10 bases in the middle.

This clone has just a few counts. Here the CDR3 reads CASSQAGGGYEQYF. The CDR3 DNA is TGTGCCAGCAGCCAAGCAGGGGGTGGATACGAGCAGTACTTC. The chain carries TRBV4-2 and TRBJ2-7; 7 positions match TRBD1. The CDR3 is 14 amino acids. CDR1 is LGHNA, CDR2 YNFKEQ, per germline. With V trimmed by 1 base and J by 4 bases, 4 bases remained unmatched.

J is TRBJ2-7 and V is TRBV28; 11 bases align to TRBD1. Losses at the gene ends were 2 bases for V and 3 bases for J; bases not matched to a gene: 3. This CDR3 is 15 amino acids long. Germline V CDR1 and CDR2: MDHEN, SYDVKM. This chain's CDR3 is CASSLLGTGGYEQYF. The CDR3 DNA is TGTGCCAGCAGTTTACTAGGGACAGGGGGCTACGAGCAGTACTTC.

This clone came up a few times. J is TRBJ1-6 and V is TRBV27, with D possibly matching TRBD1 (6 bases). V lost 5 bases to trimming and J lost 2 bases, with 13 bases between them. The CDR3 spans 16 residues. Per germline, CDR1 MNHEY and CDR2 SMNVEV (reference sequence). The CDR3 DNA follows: TGTGCCAGCAGTACCCAACAGGGAACCTATAATTCACCCCTCCACTTT. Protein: CASSTQQGTYNSPLHF.

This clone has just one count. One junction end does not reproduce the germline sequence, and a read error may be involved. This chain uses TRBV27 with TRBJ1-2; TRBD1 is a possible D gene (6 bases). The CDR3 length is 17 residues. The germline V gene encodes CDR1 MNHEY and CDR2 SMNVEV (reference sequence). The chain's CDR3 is CANSLRGLQGPRDGYTF. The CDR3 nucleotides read TGTGCCAACAGTTTAAGGGGACTACAGGGTCCCCGAGATGGCTACACCTTC.

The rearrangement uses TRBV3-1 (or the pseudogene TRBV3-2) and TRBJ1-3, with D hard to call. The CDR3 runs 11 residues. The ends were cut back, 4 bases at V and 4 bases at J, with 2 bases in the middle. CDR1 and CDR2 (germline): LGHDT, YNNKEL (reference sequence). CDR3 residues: CASSLGNTIYF. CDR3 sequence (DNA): TGTGCCAGCAGCCTAGGAAACACCATATATTTT.

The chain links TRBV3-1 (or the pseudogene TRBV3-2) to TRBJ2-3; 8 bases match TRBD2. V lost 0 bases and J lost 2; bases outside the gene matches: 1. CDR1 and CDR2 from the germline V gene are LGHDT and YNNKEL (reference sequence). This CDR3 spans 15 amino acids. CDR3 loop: CASSQELADTDTQYF. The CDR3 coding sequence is TGTGCCAGCAGCCAAGAACTAGCGGACACAGATACGCAGTATTTT.

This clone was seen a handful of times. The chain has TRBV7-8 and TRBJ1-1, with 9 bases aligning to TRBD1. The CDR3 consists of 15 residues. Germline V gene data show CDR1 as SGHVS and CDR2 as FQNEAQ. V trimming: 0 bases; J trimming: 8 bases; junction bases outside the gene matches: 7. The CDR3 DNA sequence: TGTGCCAGCAGCTTAGCATCGGAGGGGACAGGGGAAGCTTTCTTT. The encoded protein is CASSLASEGTGEAFF. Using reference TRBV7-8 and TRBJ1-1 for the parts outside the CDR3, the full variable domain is GAGVSQSPRYKVAKRGQDVALRCDPISGHVSLFWYQQALGQGPEFLTYFQNEAQLDKSGLPSDRFFAERPEGSVSTLKIQRTQQEDSAVYLCASSLASEGTGEAFFGQGTRLTVV.

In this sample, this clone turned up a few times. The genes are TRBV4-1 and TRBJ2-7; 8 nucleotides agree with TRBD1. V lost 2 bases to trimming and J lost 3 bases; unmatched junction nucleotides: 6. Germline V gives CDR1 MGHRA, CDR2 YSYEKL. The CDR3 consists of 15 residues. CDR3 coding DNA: TGCGCCAGCAGCCAATCGACAGGGGCGGTCTACGAGCAGTACTTC. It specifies CASSQSTGAVYEQYF.

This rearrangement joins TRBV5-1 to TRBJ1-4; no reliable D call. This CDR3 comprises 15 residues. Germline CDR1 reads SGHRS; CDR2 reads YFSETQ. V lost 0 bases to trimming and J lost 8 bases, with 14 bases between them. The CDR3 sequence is CASSLVGQEGEKLFF. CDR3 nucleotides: TGCGCCAGCAGCTTGGTAGGGCAGGAGGGCGAAAAACTGTTTTTT.

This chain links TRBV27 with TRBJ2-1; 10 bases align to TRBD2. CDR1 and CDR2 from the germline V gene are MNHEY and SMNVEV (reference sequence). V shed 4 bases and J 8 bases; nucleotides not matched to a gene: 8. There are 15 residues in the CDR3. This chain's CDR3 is CASSSPSGRGDEQFF. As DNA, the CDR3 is TGTGCCAGCAGTTCCCCAAGCGGGAGGGGGGATGAGCAGTTCTTC.

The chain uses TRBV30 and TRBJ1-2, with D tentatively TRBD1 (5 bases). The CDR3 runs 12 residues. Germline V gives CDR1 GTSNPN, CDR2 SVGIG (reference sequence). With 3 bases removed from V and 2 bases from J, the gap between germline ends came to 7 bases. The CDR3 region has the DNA TGTGCCTGGAGGGACACCAACTATGGCTACACCTTC. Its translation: CAWRDTNYGYTF.

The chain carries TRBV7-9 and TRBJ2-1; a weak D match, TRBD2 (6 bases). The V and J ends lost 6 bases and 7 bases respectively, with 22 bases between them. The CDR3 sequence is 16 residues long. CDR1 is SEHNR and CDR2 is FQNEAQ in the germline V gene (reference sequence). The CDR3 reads CASRMGGRESGNEQFF. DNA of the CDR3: TGTGCCAGCAGAATGGGAGGACGGGAGTCGGGGAATGAGCAGTTCTTC.

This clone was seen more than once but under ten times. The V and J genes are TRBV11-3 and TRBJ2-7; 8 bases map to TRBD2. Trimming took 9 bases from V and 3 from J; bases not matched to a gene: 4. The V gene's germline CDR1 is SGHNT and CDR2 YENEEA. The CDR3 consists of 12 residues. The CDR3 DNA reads TGTGCCAGTTCGGGGGGGAACTACGAGCAGTACTTC. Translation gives CASSGGNYEQYF.

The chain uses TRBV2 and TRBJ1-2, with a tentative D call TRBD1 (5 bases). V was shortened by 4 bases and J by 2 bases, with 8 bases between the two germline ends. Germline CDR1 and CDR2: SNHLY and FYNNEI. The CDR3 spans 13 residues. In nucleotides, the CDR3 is TGTGCCAGCAGTGTTAACAGGAACTATGGCTACACCTTC. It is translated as CASSVNRNYGYTF.

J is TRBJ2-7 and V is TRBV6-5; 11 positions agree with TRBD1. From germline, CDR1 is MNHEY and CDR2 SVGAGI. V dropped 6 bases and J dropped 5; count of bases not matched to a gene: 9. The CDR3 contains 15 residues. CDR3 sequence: CASRADRGPADEQYF. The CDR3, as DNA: TGTGCCAGCAGAGCGGACAGGGGGCCTGCGGACGAGCAGTACTTC.

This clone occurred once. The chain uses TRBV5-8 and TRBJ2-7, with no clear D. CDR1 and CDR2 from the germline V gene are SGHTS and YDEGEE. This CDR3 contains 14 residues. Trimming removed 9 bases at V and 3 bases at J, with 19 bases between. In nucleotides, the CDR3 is TGTGCCACCACGCCAACGCGACTGGTCTACGAGCAGTACTTC. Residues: CATTPTRLVYEQYF.

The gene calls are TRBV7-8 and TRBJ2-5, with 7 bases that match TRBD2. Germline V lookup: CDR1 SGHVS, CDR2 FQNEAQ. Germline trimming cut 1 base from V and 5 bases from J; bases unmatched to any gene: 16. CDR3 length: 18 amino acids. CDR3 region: CASSLGEVTAGPQETQYF. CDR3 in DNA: TGTGCCAGCAGCTTAGGAGAGGTTACAGCGGGACCGCAGGAGACCCAGTACTTC.

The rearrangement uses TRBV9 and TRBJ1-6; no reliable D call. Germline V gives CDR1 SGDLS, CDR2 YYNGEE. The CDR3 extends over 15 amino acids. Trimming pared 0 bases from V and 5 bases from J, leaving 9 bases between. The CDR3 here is CASSVAETNNSPLHF. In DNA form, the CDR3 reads TGTGCCAGCAGCGTAGCTGAGACAAATAATTCACCCCTCCACTTT.

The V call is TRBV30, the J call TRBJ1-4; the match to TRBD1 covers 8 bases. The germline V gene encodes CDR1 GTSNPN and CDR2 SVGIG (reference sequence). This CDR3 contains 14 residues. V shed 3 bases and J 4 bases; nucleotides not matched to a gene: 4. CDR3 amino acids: CAWRDTGGNEKLFF. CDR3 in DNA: TGTGCCTGGAGGGATACAGGGGGTAATGAAAAACTGTTTTTT.